This TCR beta chain is from a study of blood T cell repertoires in COVID-19. Original handling: Scientists estimated how many nucleated cells there were by amplifying reference gene primers. Method: immunoSEQ multiplex PCR; TCRdb's copy keeps in-frame clones and lacks some. V, J and clone size are taken as reported in that table, and D and trimming were inferred from the DNA itself. The data show some 300,000 clones, approximately 89% seen once. CDR3 length equals 16 residues. V was shortened by 4 bases and J by 4 bases, with 21 bases between the two germline ends. The sample comprised PBMCs or T cells enriched from blood (not recorded which). This sequence originates from a woman younger than 45 who had recovered from COVID-19. J is TRBJ2-7 and V is TRBV5-3, with D tentatively TRBD2 (6 bases). TRBV5-3 is sorted into the ORF group, with uncertain function. The chain's CDR3 is CARSQKTRDSFYEQYF. The CDR3 region has the DNA TGTGCCAGAAGCCAGAAAACCCGGGACTCATTTTACGAGCAGTACTTC.